The sample holds many counts of the clone carrying this T cell receptor (beta chain). Treg sorting used a CD4+CD25+CD127-/low gate. TCRdb re-called the 5' RACE reads through MiXCR, storing one row per CDR3 protein. The data contain around 55,000 distinct CDR3 sequences, more than 20% of them singletons. Trimming removed 0 bases from V and 0 bases from J, with 11 bases in between. CDR1 is MNHEY, CDR2 SVGAGI, per germline. The CDR3 sequence is 17 residues long. J is TRBJ2-2 and V is TRBV6-5; tentatively, D is TRBD2 (5 bases). Sequenced: tumor-infiltrating Tregs sorted from the breast tumor. This TCR came from a female donor with breast cancer. The chain's CDR3 is CASSYSKRATNTGELFF. DNA for the CDR3: TGTGCCAGCAGTTACTCGAAGAGGGCCACGAACACCGGGGAGCTGTTTTTT.